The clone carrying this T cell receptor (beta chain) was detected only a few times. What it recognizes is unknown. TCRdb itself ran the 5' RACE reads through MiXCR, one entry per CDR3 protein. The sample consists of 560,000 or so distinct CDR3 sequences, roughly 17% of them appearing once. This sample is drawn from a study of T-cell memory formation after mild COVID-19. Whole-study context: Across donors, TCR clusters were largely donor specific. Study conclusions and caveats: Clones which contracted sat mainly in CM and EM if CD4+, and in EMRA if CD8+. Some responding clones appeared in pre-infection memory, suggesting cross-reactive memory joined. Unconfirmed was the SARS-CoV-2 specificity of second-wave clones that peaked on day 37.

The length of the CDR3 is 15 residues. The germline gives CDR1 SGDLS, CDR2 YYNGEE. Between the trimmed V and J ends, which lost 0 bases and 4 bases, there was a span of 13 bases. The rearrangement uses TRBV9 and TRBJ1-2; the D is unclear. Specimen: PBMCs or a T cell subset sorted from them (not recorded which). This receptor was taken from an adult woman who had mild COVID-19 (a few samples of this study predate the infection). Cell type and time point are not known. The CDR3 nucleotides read TGTGCCAGCAGCGTAGATCGAGAGGCAAGCTATGGCTACACCTTC. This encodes CASSVDREASYGYTF.